This TCR beta chain was found in a study of blood T cell repertoires in COVID-19. Here immunoSEQ multiplex PCR was the method, and the copy in TCRdb shows in-frame clones only, minus some. This sample has under 200,000 clones, with 84% found just once. CDR3 length: 12 amino acids. V lost 5 bases, J lost 2 bases, and 4 bases lay in between. Germline CDR1 and CDR2: MNHEY and SMNVEV (reference sequence). The chain couples TRBV27 to TRBJ1-3, with no clear D. This TCR derives from a woman aged 50 to 65 who had recovered from COVID-19. Material: PBMCs or T cells enriched from blood (not recorded which). The CDR3 bases are TGTGCCAGCAGTGCGACTGGAAACACCATATATTTT. This gives the protein CASSATGNTIYF.